Listed below are T cell receptor beta chains from one sample, sequenced in a study of shared clonotypes between healthy human individuals. The data were produced by immunoSEQ multiplex PCR, yet TCRdb's version contains in-frame clones alone and is incomplete. The sample shows approximately 2.5 million clones, more than 85% of them seen only once. Sequencing used naive CD4+ T cells from PBMCs. The receptors stem from a man younger than 35 in good health. Some clones in this sample may be carry-over from other donors' samples. Each CDR3 is given with its conserved first and last residue. The order of the fields is J gene, clone size, V gene, D gene, CDR3 protein, CDR3 DNA. The D gene is left open where the match is weak. Clone size is shown for a subset of rows, as once, few, many or a class of expanded clone.

TRBJ1-5 | . | TRBV2 | . | CASSKRWASNQPQHF | TGTGCCAGCAGTAAGCGATGGGCTTCCAATCAGCCCCAGCATTTT
TRBJ2-5 | . | TRBV18 | TRBD2 | CASSPPRITSGQETQYF | TGTGCCAGCTCACCACCGAGGATTACTAGCGGACAAGAGACCCAGTACTTC
TRBJ2-3 | . | TRBV5-1 | TRBD1 | CASSLDGTGGDTQYF | TGCGCCAGCAGCTTGGACGGGACAGGGGGAGATACGCAGTATTTT
TRBJ2-1 | . | TRBV29-1 | . | CSVDPYYNEQFF | TGCAGCGTCGACCCCTACTACAATGAGCAGTTCTTC
TRBJ2-3 | . | TRBV29-1 | TRBD1 | CSVEPGQISEDTQYF | TGCAGCGTTGAGCCGGGACAGATATCGGAGGATACGCAGTATTTT
TRBJ2-7 | . | TRBV7-2 | . | CASSLVWTTSYEQYF | TGTGCCAGCAGCTTAGTGTGGACAACTTCCTACGAGCAGTACTTC
TRBJ2-7 | . | TRBV2 | TRBD2 | CASRREDEQYF | TGTGCCAGCAGACGGGAGGACGAGCAGTACTTC
TRBJ1-2 | . | TRBV28 | TRBD1 | CASSFQGAYYGYTF | TGTGCCAGCAGTTTTCAGGGGGCGTACTATGGCTACACCTTC
TRBJ2-7 | once | TRBV7-7 | TRBD1 | CASSQGQGSEQYF | TGTGCCAGCAGCCAGGGACAGGGGAGTGAGCAGTACTTC
TRBJ2-3 | . | TRBV11-2 | . | CASSLGAAMADTQYF | TGTGCCAGCAGCTTAGGGGCGGCGATGGCAGATACGCAGTATTTT
TRBJ2-2 | . | TRBV19 | TRBD1 | CASIRTGGNTGELFF | TGTGCCAGTATCCGGACAGGGGGGAACACCGGGGAGCTGTTTTTT
TRBJ2-7 | once | TRBV6-5 | . | CASSYGVEQYF | TGTGCCAGCAGTTACGGGGTAGAGCAGTACTTC
TRBJ1-2 | . | TRBV2 | TRBD1 | CASRESGGGDGYTF | TGTGCCAGCAGAGAATCAGGGGGTGGCGATGGCTACACCTTC
TRBJ2-7 | . | TRBV28 | . | CASWGAGDYEQYF | TGTGCCAGCTGGGGGGCAGGAGACTACGAGCAGTACTTC
TRBJ2-3 | . | TRBV7-9 | . | CASSQGRRVDTQYF | TGTGCCAGCAGCCAAGGCAGACGTGTTGATACGCAGTATTTT
TRBJ2-3 | . | TRBV5-1 | TRBD2 | CASSLDGLAGTDTQYF | TGCGCCAGCAGCTTGGATGGACTAGCGGGCACAGATACGCAGTATTTT